The 8 T cell receptor beta chains below were found in one sample sequenced in a study of blood T cells in healthy people across ages. With a J-beta primer mix and a sample-barcoded 5' primer, a second PCR ran about 7 to 12 cycles. Each CDR3 protein gets one entry after TCRdb re-called the 5' RACE reads with MiXCR. The sample has around 1.7 million distinct CDR3 sequences; roughly 28% are singletons. The sample comprised blood. The receptor source for this set is a woman in her twenties or thirties in good health.

In regard to this clonotype: The germline gene is not matched at one end of the junction; a read error may be the cause. This rearrangement joins TRBV7-2 to TRBJ2-7; 8 bases are shared with TRBD1. Looked up from germline, CDR1 is SGHTA and CDR2 is FQGNSA. The CDR3 totals 13 residues. The CDR3 is CACSDRGRYEQYF. In DNA, the CDR3 is TGTGCCTGCAGCGACAGGGGACGCTACGAGCAGTACTTC.

At least ten counts were recorded for this clonotype. The rearrangement uses TRBV12-3 or TRBV12-4 and TRBJ2-7; 7 positions match TRBD1. J lost 5 bases, V lost 6 bases, and 19 bases had no gene match. This CDR3 has 17 residues. The CDR3 region has the DNA TGTGCCAGCAGAGAGGCCCCACGACAGGGTTGGGGCGACGAGCAGTACTTC. Amino acids: CASREAPRQGWGDEQYF.

This clonotype appeared a few times. V usage is TRBV11-2 and J usage is TRBJ2-5; a weak D match, TRBD2 (6 bases). Trimming stripped 5 bases from V and 5 bases from J, with 18 bases between. Per the germline V gene, CDR1 is SGHAT and CDR2 is FQNNGV. The CDR3 is 15 amino acids. CDR3 sequence reads: CASSQRGGRHETQYF. CDR3 coding DNA: TGTGCCAGCAGCCAAAGGGGAGGAAGGCACGAGACCCAGTACTTC.

This clonotype was found a few times. The rearrangement joins TRBV19 to TRBJ1-2; D not certain. This CDR3 has 12 residues. With 5 bases removed from V and 4 bases from J, the gap between germline ends came to 8 bases. CDR1 and CDR2 (germline): LNHDA, SQIVND (reference sequence). CDR3 amino acids: CASSQICYGYTF. DNA of the CDR3: TGTGCCAGTAGTCAAATCTGCTATGGCTACACCTTC.

The rearrangement joins TRBV6-1 to TRBJ1-5, with D unclear. With 3 bases removed from V and 7 bases from J, the gap between germline ends came to 10 bases. Germline values: CDR1 MNHNS, CDR2 SASEGT. This CDR3 comprises 13 residues. As DNA, the CDR3 is TGTGCCAGCAGTGAGGAGTTGCGACAGCCCCAGCATTTT. Protein sequence: CASSEELRQPQHF.

The V call is TRBV24-1, the J call TRBJ2-1; 10 nucleotides align to TRBD2. After removal of 4 bases from V and 9 bases from J, the junction contained 5 bases not matched to a gene. The CDR3 sequence is 14 residues long. Germline-derived CDR1 and CDR2 are KGHDR and SFDVKD. The DNA for the CDR3 is TGTGCCACCAGTGAAAGCGGGGGGGCCCGTGAGCAGTTCTTC. Translated: CATSESGGAREQFF.

This clonotype was recorded a few times. The V gene is TRBV12-3 or TRBV12-4, the J gene TRBJ1-2; 7 bases are a match to TRBD1. The CDR3 length is 17 residues. J lost 0 bases, V lost 4 bases, and 11 bases had no gene match. The CDR3 nucleotides read TGTGCCAGCAGTTCCGGGACAGAGATAGTCCCTAACTATGGCTACACCTTC. Protein: CASSSGTEIVPNYGYTF.

In its sample, this clonotype was seen a few times. The chain carries TRBV6-6 and TRBJ1-2; D is unclear. CDR1 is MNHNY, CDR2 SVGAGI, per germline (reference sequence). The CDR3 is 13 residues long. Trimming shortened V by 2 bases and J by 8 bases, and 12 bases separated the two germline ends. CDR3 in amino acids: CASSYVKGGGYTF. CDR3 nucleotides: TGTGCCAGCAGTTACGTTAAAGGAGGGGGCTACACCTTC.